Presented here are 11 T cell receptor beta chains from one specimen sequenced in a study of blood T cell repertoires in COVID-19. Clones were read by immunoSEQ multiplex PCR, and TCRdb kept only the in-frame ones, dropping some. This sample has about 300,000 clones, with roughly 90% found just once. The sample taken for sequencing was peripheral blood. The receptors were sampled from a woman in her thirties with COVID-19, enrolled during active disease.

This chain joins TRBV10-3 and TRBJ1-6; 8 bases are a match to TRBD1. This CDR3 region has 13 residues. CDR1 is ENHRY and CDR2 is SYGVKD in the germline V gene. V gave up 7 bases and J gave up 7 bases; unmatched junction bases: 3. CDR3 amino acids: CAIKTGENSPLHF. The DNA of the CDR3 is TGTGCCATCAAGACAGGGGAGAATTCACCCCTCCACTTT.

The V and J genes are TRBV4-3 and TRBJ1-2, with D tentatively TRBD1 (5 bases). The CDR3 sequence is 15 residues long. The V gene's germline CDR1 is LGHNA and CDR2 YSLEER. V was trimmed by 1 base and J by 4 bases, leaving 13 bases between them. DNA for the CDR3: TGCGCCAGCAGCCAAGGCTCGGGGGATATCTATGGCTACACCTTC. It codes for CASSQGSGDIYGYTF.

The genes are TRBV5-4 and TRBJ2-3; D might be TRBD2 (5 bases). This CDR3 is 13 amino acids long. With 4 bases removed from V and 3 bases from J, the gap between germline ends came to 9 bases. Germline V gives CDR1 SGHNT, CDR2 YYREEE (reference sequence). The CDR3 spells CASSAEGTDTQYF. The CDR3, as DNA: TGTGCCAGCAGCGCAGAGGGAACAGATACGCAGTATTTT.

This clone showed up just a few times. The CDR3 DNA is TGTGCCAGCAGTTACTGGGGATACAGGGGAGAGGATAGCAATCAGCCCCAGCATTTT. It codes for CASSYWGYRGEDSNQPQHF. The V call is TRBV6-7, the J call TRBJ1-5; the match to TRBD1 covers 7 bases. TRBV6-7 counts as an open reading frame of uncertain function. The CDR3 spans 19 residues. Unmatched junction bases numbered 12, after V lost 1 base and J lost 0 bases.

The chain is built from TRBV21-1 and TRBJ2-7; the table gives TRBD2 as D, unverified against the DNA. TRBV21-1 counts as a pseudogene. The CDR3 has 17 residues. This chain's CDR3 is CASSSPTSGGPGYEQYF. Written as DNA, the CDR3 is TGTGCCAGCAGCTCCCCCACTAGCGGGGGGCCGGGGTACGAGCAGTACTTC.

The chain employs TRBV7-8 and TRBJ2-3, with 9 positions matching TRBD1. Per germline, CDR1 SGHVS and CDR2 FQNEAQ. J was trimmed by 6 bases and V by 4 bases; bases with no gene match: 14. The CDR3 is made up of 17 amino acids. CDR3 bases: TGTGCCAGCAGCTCCGCCGTGGACAGGGGAGCATCTGATACGCAGTATTTT. Its protein is CASSSAVDRGASDTQYF.

V is TRBV5-1 and J is TRBJ2-2; D may be TRBD1 (5 bases). Deletions cut 4 bases from V and 8 bases from J, with 12 bases between. The CDR3 is 13 amino acids. Germline loops: CDR1 SGHRS, CDR2 YFSETQ. CDR3 DNA sequence: TGCGCCAGCAGCGGGGCCGAGGCGGGGGAGCTGTTTTTT. It yields the protein CASSGAEAGELFF.

The table lists this clone with a count of one. V usage is TRBV5-4 and J usage is TRBJ1-2, with TRBD1 as a possible D gene (5 bases). The length of the CDR3 is 13 residues. V lost 1 base to trimming and J lost 8 bases, with 12 bases between them. Germline lookup yields CDR1 SGHNT and CDR2 YYREEE (reference sequence). The CDR3 DNA sequence: TGTGCCAGCAGCTTGCGGGGGGTCGAAGGCTACACCTTC. Residues: CASSLRGVEGYTF.

The chain uses TRBV2 and TRBJ1-2, with D possibly TRBD1 on 6 matching bases. Per germline, CDR1 SNHLY and CDR2 FYNNEI. Trimming removed 8 bases at V and 0 bases at J, with 10 bases between. There are 13 residues in the CDR3. The CDR3 is CASADRPNYGYTF. CDR3 sequence (DNA): TGTGCCAGCGCGGACAGACCTAACTATGGCTACACCTTC.

The V call is TRBV19, the J call TRBJ1-1; D call uncertain. The germline V gene has CDR1 LNHDA and CDR2 SQIVND (reference sequence). The CDR3 has 11 amino acids. Trimming left V 7 bases short and J 10 bases short, with 13 bases between. CDR3 in amino acids: CASKGAYLAFF. DNA for the CDR3: TGTGCCAGTAAGGGAGCCTACCTAGCTTTCTTT.

The chain links TRBV28 to TRBJ2-2; D possibly corresponds to TRBD1 (6 bases). The CDR3 consists of 16 residues. Germline V gene sequence: CDR1 MDHEN, CDR2 SYDVKM. V dropped 2 bases and J dropped 3 bases, with 13 bases sitting between them. In DNA form, the CDR3 reads TGTGCCAGCAGTTTAATGGTGGGGACATACACCGGGGAGCTGTTTTTT. Translated: CASSLMVGTYTGELFF.